The rows below give T cell receptor beta chains drawn from one sample of a study of blood T cells in healthy people across ages. TCRdb passed the 5' RACE reads through MiXCR, listing each CDR3 protein once. The repertoire holds about 720,000 distinct CDR3 sequences, with roughly 20% as singletons. Sequences were obtained from blood. These receptors were collected from a man in his 70s in good health. CDR3s include the opening cysteine and the closing phenylalanine or tryptophan. Fields, in order: V gene, clone size, J gene, D gene, CDR3 DNA, CDR3 protein. D genes are given only for firm matches. Clone size is stated in some rows and not others, as once, few, many or a class when expanded.

>TRBV5-1|few|TRBJ2-7|-
TGCGCCAGCAGCTTGGGAGGGAACCCCTACGAGCAGTACTTC
CASSLGGNPYEQYF
>TRBV6-6|-|TRBJ2-5|TRBD2
TGTGCCAGCAGATCCGCGACTAGCGGGGCTGAGACCCAGTACTTC
CASRSATSGAETQYF
>TRBV4-2|many|TRBJ1-1|TRBD1
TGTGCCAGCAGCCCAACAGGGGTCGCGCTTACGAACACTGAAGCTTTCTTT
CASSPTGVALTNTEAFF
>TRBV12-3/TRBV12-4|-|TRBJ2-1|-
TGTGCCAGCAGTTTTATGGCAGGGGTCAATGAGCAGTTCTTC
CASSFMAGVNEQFF
>TRBV4-1|few|TRBJ2-7|-
TGCGCCAGCAGCCAAGGGCTAGGGAGCCACGAGCAGTACTTC
CASSQGLGSHEQYF
>TRBV10-1|-|TRBJ2-1|TRBD1
TGCGCCAGCAGTGATCGGCAGGGGGCTAACAATGAGCAGTTCTTC
CASSDRQGANNEQFF
>TRBV20-1|-|TRBJ2-1|-
TGCAGTGCTATGCGGCAGGCTTACAATGAGCAGTTCTTC
CSAMRQAYNEQFF
>TRBV7-2|-|TRBJ1-4|TRBD1
TGTGCCAGCAGCCCGGGACAGGGGATTTGGGAAAAACTGTTTTTT
CASSPGQGIWEKLFF
>TRBV7-2|few|TRBJ2-3|-
TGTGCCAGCAGCTTCACACAGAGTTTTAAAACAGATACGCAGTATTTT
CASSFTQSFKTDTQYF
>TRBV20-1|-|TRBJ2-4|-
TGCAGTGCTATTTACGGGAGTGGTAACATTCAGTACTTC
CSAIYGSGNIQYF
>TRBV12-3/TRBV12-4|few|TRBJ2-7|-
TGTGCCAGCAGAATCGGGGGACAGATCTCCTACGAGCAGTACTTC
CASRIGGQISYEQYF
>TRBV29-1|-|TRBJ2-1|-
TGCAGCGTTGGTCTTCCGGCTTCCCCCTACAATGAGCAGTTCTTC
CSVGLPASPYNEQFF
>TRBV6-5|-|TRBJ1-1|TRBD1
TGTGCCAGCAGTTACCCGGGACAGGTCTCTGAAGCTTTCTTT
CASSYPGQVSEAFF
>TRBV28|-|TRBJ2-4|-
TGTGCCAGCAGTTCATACATTGGAGCCAAAAACATTCAGTACTTC
CASSSYIGAKNIQYF
>TRBV19|-|TRBJ1-2|TRBD1
TGTGCCAGTTGCCAGACAGGGGGAACGGGTGGCTACACCTTC
CASCQTGGTGGYTF
>TRBV10-3|few|TRBJ1-5|-
TGTGCCATCAGTGAAGGGGATCAGCCCCAGCATTTT
CAISEGDQPQHF
>TRBV25-1|-|TRBJ1-6|-
TGTGCCAGCAGTGAATCAGGCAGGGTTTCACCCCTCCACTTT
CASSESGRVSPLHF
>TRBV6-5|-|TRBJ1-5|TRBD1
TGTGCCAGCAGACCAAGGACAGGGCCGGGTCAGCCCCAGCATTTT
CASRPRTGPGQPQHF
>TRBV20-1|-|TRBJ2-5|TRBD2
TGCAGTGCTAGTTGGCGGGGGGAGACCCAGTACTTC
CSASWRGETQYF
>TRBV29-1|few|TRBJ1-2|-
TGCAGCGTTGCAGATAACTATGGCTACACCTTC
CSVADNYGYTF
>TRBV7-2|many|TRBJ2-5|-
TGTGCCAGCAGCTTAATCTACCAAGAGACCCAGTACTTC
CASSLIYQETQYF
>TRBV7-2|few|TRBJ2-1|TRBD2
TGTGCCAGCAGCCCCAGGTTTGGGGGGACTACAGACAATGAGCAGTTCTTC
CASSPRFGGTTDNEQFF
>TRBV28|few|TRBJ1-2|-
TGTGCCAGCAGTTTGGGGGGGGGTAGAAGTGGCTACACCTTC
CASSLGGGRSGYTF
>TRBV29-1|-|TRBJ1-1|-
TGCAGCGTTGAATCAGGGTTTGGCGATGAAGCTTTCTTT
CSVESGFGDEAFF
>TRBV29-1|-|TRBJ1-2|TRBD1
TGCAGCGTTGCGTCGACAGGGATCAGATATGGCTACACCTTC
CSVASTGIRYGYTF